Shown below are 32 T cell receptor beta chains from a single sample sequenced in a study of T-cell memory formation after mild COVID-19. In TCRdb, the 5' RACE reads were re-called with MiXCR into one record per CDR3 protein. The table lists around 410,000 distinct CDR3 sequences, around a quarter of them singletons. Material for sequencing was PBMCs or a T cell subset sorted from them (not recorded which). The receptors derive from an adult woman who had mild COVID-19 (a few samples of this study predate the infection). Cell type and time point are not known.

This clonotype was detected a few times. The chain carries TRBV30 and TRBJ2-3, with a tentative D call TRBD2 (6 bases). The CDR3 loop spans 13 amino acids. Germline V gene sequence: CDR1 GTSNPN, CDR2 SVGIG (reference sequence). With 5 bases removed from V and 3 bases from J, the gap between germline ends came to 12 bases. In DNA form, the CDR3 reads TGTGCCTGGGTAGCTGGGGGGACAGATACGCAGTATTTT. This codes for CAWVAGGTDTQYF.

The rearrangement joins TRBV7-6 to TRBJ2-1; the D gene is possibly TRBD2 (5 bases). The CDR3 sequence is 15 residues long. Germline V CDR1 and CDR2: SGHVS, FNYEAQ. Trimming left V 3 bases short and J 5 bases short, with 14 bases between. The chain's CDR3 is CASSLTGLIHNEQFF. Written as DNA, the CDR3 is TGTGCCAGCAGCTTGACGGGGTTAATCCACAATGAGCAGTTCTTC.

V is TRBV5-8 and J is TRBJ1-5, with 7 bases matching TRBD1. CDR1 is SGHTS, CDR2 YDEGEE, per germline. The CDR3 extends over 14 amino acids. Trimming at V came to 7 bases and at J to 2 bases, leaving 6 bases not matched to a gene. CDR3 coding DNA: TGTGCCAGCCGACGGACAGGCGGCAATCAGCCCCAGCATTTT. It specifies CASRRTGGNQPQHF.

This clonotype has just one count. The genes are TRBV29-1 and TRBJ1-2; no reliable D call. V was clipped by 7 bases and J by 6 bases, with 15 bases between them. Germline V lookup: CDR1 SQVTM, CDR2 ANQGSEA. The CDR3 runs to 12 residues. The DNA for the CDR3 is TGCAGCGCCCTCGGTACTTGGGATGGCTACACCTTC. Its protein is CSALGTWDGYTF.

V and J are TRBV27 and TRBJ2-2, with 11 bases fitting TRBD2. Trimming removed 4 bases from V and 4 bases from J; junction bases left unmatched: 14. Germline V gives CDR1 MNHEY, CDR2 SMNVEV (reference sequence). The CDR3 sequence is 19 residues long. The CDR3 protein is CASSSITSGGAPGTGELFF. The DNA of the CDR3 is TGTGCCAGCAGTTCCATCACTAGCGGGGGAGCTCCGGGCACCGGGGAGCTGTTTTTT.

The CDR3 loop is CASSLGVSLNEQFF. The CDR3 DNA reads TGTGCCAGCAGTTTAGGGGTGTCTTTGAATGAGCAGTTCTTC. The genes are TRBV12-3 or TRBV12-4 and TRBJ2-1; D gene uncertain. V dropped 1 base and J dropped 7 bases, with 11 bases sitting between them. The CDR3 is made up of 14 amino acids.

This clonotype has more than one count but fewer than ten. V usage is TRBV6-5 and J usage is TRBJ1-6; 7 bases map to TRBD1. Per the germline V gene, CDR1 is MNHEY and CDR2 is SVGAGI. The trim removed 7 bases at V and 10 bases at J, leaving 10 bases unmatched. CDR3 length equals 14 residues. The CDR3 sequence: CASTLRQGGSPLHF. The CDR3 nucleotides read TGTGCCAGCACCCTAAGACAGGGTGGGTCACCCCTCCACTTT.

This clonotype was picked up many times. The chain links TRBV7-8 to TRBJ2-7; 11 bases map to TRBD2. The CDR3 has 13 amino acids. Per the germline V gene, CDR1 is SGHVS and CDR2 is FQNEAQ. J gave up 1 base and V 9 bases, and 2 bases lay outside the gene matches. The CDR3 region has the DNA TGTGCCAGTGGGACTAGCGGATCCTACGAGCAGTACTTC. Translating gives CASGTSGSYEQYF. Full variable domain (outside the CDR3, taken from reference TRBV7-8 and TRBJ2-7): GAGVSQSPRYKVAKRGQDVALRCDPISGHVSLFWYQQALGQGPEFLTYFQNEAQLDKSGLPSDRFFAERPEGSVSTLKIQRTQQEDSAVYLCASGTSGSYEQYFGPGTRLTVT.

The chain joins TRBV5-6 to TRBJ1-2; possibly TRBD1 for D (6 bases). Germline V lookup: CDR1 SGHDT, CDR2 YYEEEE. CDR3 size: 16 residues. Trimming removed 0 bases from V and 6 bases from J, with 18 bases in between. The CDR3 here is CASSLALGAGVNGYTF. The DNA of the CDR3 is TGTGCCAGCAGCTTGGCCCTGGGGGCAGGGGTAAATGGCTACACCTTC.

The chain combines TRBV3-1 with TRBJ1-5; 8 bases line up with TRBD1. The CDR3 has 14 residues. The J segment lost 5 bases and the V segment lost 3 bases, leaving 3 bases of the junction unmatched. Germline CDR1 is LGHDT and CDR2 is YNNKEL (reference sequence). The CDR3 sequence is CASSQRQGHQPQHF. In nucleotides, the CDR3 is TGTGCCAGCAGCCAGAGACAGGGGCATCAGCCCCAGCATTTT.

This clonotype was seen repeatedly, ten times or more. V is TRBV6-2 or TRBV6-3 and J is TRBJ2-1, with D uncertain. This CDR3 is built from 12 residues. Trimming took off 5 bases at V and 3 bases at J, with 5 bases between the two ends. Germline V lookup: CDR1 MNHEY, CDR2 SVGEGT. The CDR3 coding sequence is TGTGCCAGCAGTCGCGTCTACAATGAGCAGTTCTTC. Protein: CASSRVYNEQFF.

In regard to this clonotype: At one of its ends the junction is not consistent with the germline gene, which may arise from a read error. This sequence joins TRBV13 and TRBJ2-1, with 7 bases matching TRBD2. Germline-derived CDR1 and CDR2 are PRHDT and FYEKMQ (reference sequence). The CDR3 is 14 residues long. CDR3 sequence: CASSRAGYHNEQFF. DNA for the CDR3: TGCGCCAGCAGCAGAGCGGGGTACCATAATGAGCAGTTCTTC. Full variable domain (missing parts from reference TRBV13 and TRBJ2-1): AAGVIQSPRHLIKEKRETATLKCYPIPRHDTVYWYQQGPGQDPQFLISFYEKMQSDKGSIPDRFSAQQFSDYHSELNMSSLELGDSALYFCASSRAGYHNEQFFGPGTRLTVL.

The V gene is TRBV7-2, the J gene TRBJ2-2; D not resolved. Trimming removed 3 bases from V and 5 bases from J, with 16 bases in between. In germline, CDR1 is SGHTA, CDR2 FQGNSA. The CDR3 is made up of 16 amino acids. The CDR3 region has the DNA TGTGCCAGCAGCTTCTCTCCAGTTATGAGGACCGGGGAGCTGTTTTTT. Residues: CASSFSPVMRTGELFF.

This clonotype has more than one count but fewer than ten. The chain carries TRBV7-2 and TRBJ2-1; D unclear. V was pared by 2 bases and J by 5 bases, with 10 bases between. The length of the CDR3 is 14 residues. CDR1 and CDR2 from the germline V gene are SGHTA and FQGNSA. This chain's CDR3 is CASSLMARNNEQFF. The CDR3 DNA follows: TGTGCCAGCAGCTTAATGGCTAGGAACAATGAGCAGTTCTTC.

The table lists this clonotype with a few counts. V and J are TRBV7-2 and TRBJ2-1; unclear D gene. Germline V lookup: CDR1 SGHTA, CDR2 FQGNSA. The CDR3 contains 11 residues. Trimming cost V 1 base and J 9 bases, with 4 bases left between them. The CDR3 DNA reads TGTGCCAGCAGCTTAGTTGTTGAGCAGTTCTTC. The encoded protein is CASSLVVEQFF.

In DNA form, the CDR3 reads TGTGCCAGCAGTGACTTGGGACAGGGGAATAACTATGGCTACACCTTC. Translated, it gives CASSDLGQGNNYGYTF. V gene TRBV2 combines with J gene TRBJ1-2, with TRBD1 identical over 10 bases. V dropped 3 bases and J dropped 1; count of bases not matched to a gene: 5. The germline CDR1 and CDR2 sequences are SNHLY and FYNNEI. The CDR3 has 16 residues. Full variable domain (remainder filled in from reference TRBV2 and TRBJ1-2): EPEVTQTPSHQVTQMGQEVILRCVPISNHLYFYWYRQILGQKVEFLVSFYNNEISEKSEIFDDQFSVERPDGSNFTLKIRSTKLEDSAMYFCASSDLGQGNNYGYTFGSGTRLTVV.

This chain connects TRBV6-5 to TRBJ2-5; D unresolved. Trimming removed 6 bases at V and 10 bases at J, with 9 bases between. The CDR3 has 10 residues. Germline-derived CDR1 and CDR2 are MNHEY and SVGAGI. The CDR3 region is CASRRGYQYF. DNA for the CDR3: TGTGCCAGCAGACGTGGGTACCAGTACTTC.

This clonotype has a count of ten or more. The CDR3 spells CASSLKESGPYNEQFF. CDR3 DNA sequence: TGTGCCAGCAGCTTAAAGGAGTCAGGACCCTACAATGAGCAGTTCTTC. The chain employs TRBV7-8 and TRBJ2-1; D is ambiguous. In germline, CDR1 is SGHVS, CDR2 FQNEAQ. The V end was cut by 2 bases, the J end by 2 bases, with 13 bases between. The CDR3 spans 16 residues.

V is TRBV7-9 and J is TRBJ1-1; D ambiguous. Germline V gene sequence: CDR1 SEHNR, CDR2 FQNEAQ (reference sequence). This CDR3 has 13 amino acids. The V end lost 1 base, the J end lost 5 bases, and 8 bases lay between the germline ends. The CDR3: CASSLVGKTEAFF. CDR3 DNA: TGTGCCAGCAGCTTAGTGGGGAAAACTGAAGCTTTCTTT.

This clonotype has more than one count but fewer than ten. V usage is TRBV20-1 and J usage is TRBJ2-3; perhaps TRBD2 as D (6 bases). The length of the CDR3 is 14 residues. V was pared by 6 bases and J by 0 bases, with 13 bases between. Germline CDR1 is DFQATT and CDR2 is SNEGSKA (reference sequence). The CDR3 sequence is CSAQEGASTDTQYF. CDR3 sequence (DNA): TGCAGTGCCCAGGAGGGTGCAAGCACAGATACGCAGTATTTT.

The chain recombines TRBV7-3 with TRBJ2-3; 8 positions match TRBD2. V shed 5 bases and J 6 bases; nucleotides not matched to a gene: 10. In germline, CDR1 is SGHTA, CDR2 FQGTGA. The CDR3 totals 15 residues. Here the CDR3 DNA reads TGTGCCAGCAGCCCCACGGGACTAGAGCGCGATACGCAGTATTTT. This translates into CASSPTGLERDTQYF.

The chain employs TRBV29-1 and TRBJ1-2, with D maybe TRBD1 (5 bases). V lost 7 bases and J 7 bases, leaving 16 bases between the germline ends. The germline V gene has CDR1 SQVTM and CDR2 ANQGSEA. This CDR3 has 12 amino acids. CDR3 region: CSAGEVGLGYTF. The CDR3 bases are TGCAGCGCTGGGGAGGTGGGGCTTGGCTACACCTTC.

There are a few counts of this clonotype. V is TRBV12-3 or TRBV12-4 and J is TRBJ2-4, with D tentatively TRBD1 or TRBD2 (6 bases each). Trimming removed 3 bases at V and 6 bases at J, with 12 bases between. CDR3 size: 14 residues. CDR3 amino acids: CASSLVRGGNIQYF. CDR3 DNA: TGTGCCAGCAGTTTGGTCAGGGGAGGAAACATTCAGTACTTC.

This clonotype was recorded a few times. The chain is built from TRBV7-9 and TRBJ2-1; possibly TRBD2 for D (6 bases). Germline V gene data show CDR1 as SEHNR and CDR2 as FQNEAQ (reference sequence). V gave up 0 bases and J gave up 1 base, with 13 bases separating them. The CDR3 is 17 residues long. The CDR3 DNA is TGTGCCAGCAGCTTAGCGCCCGGGACTCGTTCCTACAATGAGCAGTTCTTC. Translating it yields CASSLAPGTRSYNEQFF.

This clonotype was counted many times. The germline gene is not matched at one end of the junction; a read error may be the cause. V and J are TRBV5-1 and TRBJ2-7, with TRBD1 identical over 9 bases. The CDR3 consists of 14 residues. Germline V gene data show CDR1 as SGHRS and CDR2 as YFSETQ. The CDR3 bases are TGTGCCAGCAGTCCAGGGACAGGGTCCTACGAGCAGTACTTC. This gives the protein CASSPGTGSYEQYF.

The chain links TRBV5-1 to TRBJ1-4; D remains ambiguous. The CDR3 covers 12 residues. From germline, CDR1 is SGHRS and CDR2 YFSETQ. V lost 5 bases, J lost 7 bases, and 9 bases lay in between. Here the CDR3 DNA reads TGCGCCAGCAGGCACCGGGGTGAAAAACTGTTTTTT. Its translation: CASRHRGEKLFF.

This clonotype has more than one count but fewer than ten. V and J are TRBV20-1 and TRBJ2-2; 7 bases align to TRBD2. The CDR3 length is 14 residues. Per the germline V gene, CDR1 is DFQATT and CDR2 is SNEGSKA (reference sequence). The trim removed 6 bases at V and 0 bases at J, leaving 4 bases unmatched. The CDR3 spells CSASGTTNTGELFF. Here the CDR3 DNA reads TGCAGTGCATCCGGGACTACGAACACCGGGGAGCTGTTTTTT.

This clonotype showed up many times. The genes are TRBV4-1 and TRBJ2-1, with D possibly matching TRBD1 (6 bases). From germline, CDR1 is MGHRA and CDR2 YSYEKL. This CDR3 contains 15 residues. Trimming cost V 1 base and J 7 bases, with 14 bases left between them. The CDR3 here is CASSQGVRGRNEQFF. In nucleotides, the CDR3 is TGCGCCAGCAGCCAAGGTGTCAGGGGAAGGAATGAGCAGTTCTTC.

This clonotype was seen a single time. The chain combines TRBV5-1 with TRBJ1-1, with 7 bases matching TRBD1. Germline loops: CDR1 SGHRS, CDR2 YFSETQ. The V gene end was trimmed by 0 bases and the J gene end by 4 bases; junction bases not matched to a gene: 9. CDR3 length equals 16 residues. DNA for the CDR3: TGCGCCAGCAGCTTGGACCCACTCGACAGGGCCACTGAAGCTTTCTTT. Its translation: CASSLDPLDRATEAFF.

V is TRBV4-1 and J is TRBJ1-4; D not certain. Germline assignment: CDR1 MGHRA and CDR2 YSYEKL. CDR3 length: 13 amino acids. V gave up 2 bases and J gave up 1 base, with 2 bases separating them. The CDR3 protein is CASSQLTNEKLFF. The CDR3 DNA is TGCGCCAGCAGCCAATTAACTAATGAAAAACTGTTTTTT.

This clonotype was observed a few times. As DNA, the CDR3 is TGTGCCAGCAGCCCCGACAGGGCTGGCTACACCTTC. This sequence encodes CASSPDRAGYTF. The rearrangement joins TRBV6-5 to TRBJ1-2, with 7 positions matching TRBD1. V was pared by 6 bases and J by 7 bases, with 5 bases of the junction left unmatched. This CDR3 has 12 residues. Germline V gives CDR1 MNHEY, CDR2 SVGAGI.

This clonotype was picked up a small number of times. The chain joins TRBV18 to TRBJ2-1; 8 nucleotides agree with TRBD2. Germline CDR1 and CDR2: KGHSH and LQKENI. The V gene end was trimmed by 4 bases and the J gene end by 7 bases; junction bases not matched to a gene: 12. This CDR3 spans 16 amino acids. This CDR3 reads CASSRKIAGLGNEQFF. The CDR3 bases are TGTGCCAGCTCACGGAAGATAGCGGGGCTGGGGAATGAGCAGTTCTTC.